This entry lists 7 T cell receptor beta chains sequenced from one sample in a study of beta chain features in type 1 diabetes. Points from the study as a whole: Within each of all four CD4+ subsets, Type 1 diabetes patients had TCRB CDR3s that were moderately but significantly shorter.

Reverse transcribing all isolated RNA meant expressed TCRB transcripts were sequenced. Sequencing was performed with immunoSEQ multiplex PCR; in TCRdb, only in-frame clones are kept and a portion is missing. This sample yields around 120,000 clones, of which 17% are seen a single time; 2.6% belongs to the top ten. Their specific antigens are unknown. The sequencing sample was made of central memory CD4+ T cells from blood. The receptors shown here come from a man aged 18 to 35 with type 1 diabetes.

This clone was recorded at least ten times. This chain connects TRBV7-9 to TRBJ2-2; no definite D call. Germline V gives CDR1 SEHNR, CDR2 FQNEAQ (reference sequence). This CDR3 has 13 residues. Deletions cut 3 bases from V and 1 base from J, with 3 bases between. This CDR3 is CASSFGNTGELFF. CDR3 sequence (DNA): TGTGCCAGCAGCTTTGGGAACACCGGGGAGCTGTTTTTT.

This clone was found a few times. DNA for the CDR3: TGCACCAGCAGCCAAGATCTCGAGGGAGCAGAGTCCCACGAGCAGTACTTC. Protein sequence: CTSSQDLEGAESHEQYF. The chain combines TRBV1 with TRBJ2-7; TRBD2 is taken as the D call from the table, unchecked against the DNA. TRBV1 is recorded as a pseudogene. This CDR3 has 17 amino acids.

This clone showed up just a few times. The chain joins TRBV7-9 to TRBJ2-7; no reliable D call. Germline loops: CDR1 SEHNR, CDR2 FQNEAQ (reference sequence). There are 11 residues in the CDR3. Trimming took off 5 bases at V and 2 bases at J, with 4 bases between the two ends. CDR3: CASSATYEQYF. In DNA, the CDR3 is TGTGCCAGCAGCGCGACCTACGAGCAGTACTTC. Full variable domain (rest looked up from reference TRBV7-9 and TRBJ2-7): DTGVSQNPRHKITKRGQNVTFRCDPISEHNRLYWYRQTLGQGPEFLTYFQNEAQLEKSRLLSDRFSAERPKGSFSTLEIQRTEQGDSAMYLCASSATYEQYFGPGTRLTVT.

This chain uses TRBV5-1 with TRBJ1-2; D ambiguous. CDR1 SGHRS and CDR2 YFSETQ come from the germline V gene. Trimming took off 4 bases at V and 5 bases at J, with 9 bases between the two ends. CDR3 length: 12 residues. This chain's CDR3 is CASSLDVYGYTF. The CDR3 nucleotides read TGCGCCAGCAGCCTGGATGTTTATGGCTACACCTTC.

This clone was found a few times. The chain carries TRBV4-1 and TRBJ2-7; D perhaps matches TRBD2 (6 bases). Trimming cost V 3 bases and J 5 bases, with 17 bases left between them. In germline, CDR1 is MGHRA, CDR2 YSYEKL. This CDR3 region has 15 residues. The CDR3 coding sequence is TGCGCCAGCAGCCAGACCGGGACTCCTAGAGACGAGCAGTACTTC. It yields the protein CASSQTGTPRDEQYF.

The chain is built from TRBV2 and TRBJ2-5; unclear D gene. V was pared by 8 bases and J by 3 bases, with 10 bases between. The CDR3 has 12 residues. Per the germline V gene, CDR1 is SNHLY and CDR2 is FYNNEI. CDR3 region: CASEAWKETQYF. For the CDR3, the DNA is TGTGCCAGCGAGGCCTGGAAAGAGACCCAGTACTTC.

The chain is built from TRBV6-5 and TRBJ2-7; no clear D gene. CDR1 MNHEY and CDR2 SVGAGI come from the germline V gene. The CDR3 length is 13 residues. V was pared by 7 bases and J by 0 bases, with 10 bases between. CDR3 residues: CASTSLGSYEQYF. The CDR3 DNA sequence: TGTGCCAGCACTTCTTTGGGCTCCTACGAGCAGTACTTC.